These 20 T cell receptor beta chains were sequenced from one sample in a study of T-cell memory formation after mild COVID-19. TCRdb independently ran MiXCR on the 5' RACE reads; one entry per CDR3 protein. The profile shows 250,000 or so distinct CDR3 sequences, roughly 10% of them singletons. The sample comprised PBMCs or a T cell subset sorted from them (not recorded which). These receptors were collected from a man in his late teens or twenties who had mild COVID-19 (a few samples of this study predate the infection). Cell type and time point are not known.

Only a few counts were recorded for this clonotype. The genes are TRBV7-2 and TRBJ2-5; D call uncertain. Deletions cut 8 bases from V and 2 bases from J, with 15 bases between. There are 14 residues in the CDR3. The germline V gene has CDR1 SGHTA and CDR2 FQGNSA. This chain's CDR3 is CASRPRGGQETQYF. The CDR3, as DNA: TGTGCCAGCCGCCCTCGAGGCGGTCAAGAGACCCAGTACTTC.

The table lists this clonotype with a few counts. The CDR3, as DNA: TGTGCCATTCGGACAAATGAAAAACTGTTTTTT. Encoded protein: CAIRTNEKLFF. This chain connects TRBV7-2 to TRBJ1-4; possibly TRBD1 for D (5 bases). Per the germline V gene, CDR1 is SGHTA and CDR2 is FQGNSA. The CDR3 is made up of 11 amino acids. The V end was cut by 10 bases, the J end by 5 bases, with 8 bases between.

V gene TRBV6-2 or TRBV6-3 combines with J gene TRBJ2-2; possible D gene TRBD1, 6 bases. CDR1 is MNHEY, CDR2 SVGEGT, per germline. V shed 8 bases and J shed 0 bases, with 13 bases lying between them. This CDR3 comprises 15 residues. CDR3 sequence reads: CASANRAANTGELFF. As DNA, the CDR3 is TGTGCCAGCGCGAACAGGGCCGCGAACACCGGGGAGCTGTTTTTT.

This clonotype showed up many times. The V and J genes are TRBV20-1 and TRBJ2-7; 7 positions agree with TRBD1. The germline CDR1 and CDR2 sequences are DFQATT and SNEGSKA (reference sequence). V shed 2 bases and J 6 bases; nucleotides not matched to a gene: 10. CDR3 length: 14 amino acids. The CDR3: CSARPPNRGPEQYF. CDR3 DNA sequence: TGCAGTGCTAGACCCCCTAACAGGGGTCCCGAGCAGTACTTC.

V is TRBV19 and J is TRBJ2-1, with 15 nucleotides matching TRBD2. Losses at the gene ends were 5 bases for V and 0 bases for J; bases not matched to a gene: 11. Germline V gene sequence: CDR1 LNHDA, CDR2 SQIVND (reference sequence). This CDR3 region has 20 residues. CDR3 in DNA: TGTGCCAGTAGTCCCACCGGGACTAGCGGGGGGATGGTCTCCTACAATGAGCAGTTCTTC. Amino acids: CASSPTGTSGGMVSYNEQFF. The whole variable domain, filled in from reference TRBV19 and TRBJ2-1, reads DGGITQSPKYLFRKEGQNVTLSCEQNLNHDAMYWYRQDPGQGLRLIYYSQIVNDFQKGDIAEGYSVSREKKESFPLTVTSAQKNPTAFYLCASSPTGTSGGMVSYNEQFFGPGTRLTVL.

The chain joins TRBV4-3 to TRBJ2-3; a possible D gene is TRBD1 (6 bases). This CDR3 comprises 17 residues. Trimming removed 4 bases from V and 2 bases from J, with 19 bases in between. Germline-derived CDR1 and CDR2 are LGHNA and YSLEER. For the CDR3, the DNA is TGCGCCAGCAGCCCACTTTTGGGGCAGGGGACCACAGATACGCAGTATTTT. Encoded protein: CASSPLLGQGTTDTQYF.

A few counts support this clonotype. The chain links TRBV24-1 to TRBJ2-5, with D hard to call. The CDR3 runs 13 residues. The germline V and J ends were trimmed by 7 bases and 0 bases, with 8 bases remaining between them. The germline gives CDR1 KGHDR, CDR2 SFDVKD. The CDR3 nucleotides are TGTGCCACCAGGGGAACGGACCAAGAGACCCAGTACTTC. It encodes CATRGTDQETQYF.

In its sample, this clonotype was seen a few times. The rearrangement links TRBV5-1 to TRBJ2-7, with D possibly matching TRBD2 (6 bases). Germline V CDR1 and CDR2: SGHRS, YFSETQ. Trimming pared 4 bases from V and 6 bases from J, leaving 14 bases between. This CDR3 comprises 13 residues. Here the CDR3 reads CASSQEVGGEQYF. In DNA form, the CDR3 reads TGCGCCAGCAGCCAAGAGGTGGGGGGCGAGCAGTACTTC.

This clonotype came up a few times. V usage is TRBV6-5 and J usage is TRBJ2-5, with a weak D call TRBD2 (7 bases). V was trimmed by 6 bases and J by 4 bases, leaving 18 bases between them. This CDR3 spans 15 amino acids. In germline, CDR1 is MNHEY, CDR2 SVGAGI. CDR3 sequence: CASRPRPGGGETQYF. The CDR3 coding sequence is TGTGCCAGCAGGCCTCGTCCGGGGGGCGGAGAGACCCAGTACTTC.

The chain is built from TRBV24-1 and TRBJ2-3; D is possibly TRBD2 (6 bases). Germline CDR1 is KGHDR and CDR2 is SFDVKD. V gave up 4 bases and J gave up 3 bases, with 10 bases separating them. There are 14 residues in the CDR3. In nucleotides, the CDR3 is TGTGCCACCAGTGACCCGGCGGGAACAGATACGCAGTATTTT. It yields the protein CATSDPAGTDTQYF.

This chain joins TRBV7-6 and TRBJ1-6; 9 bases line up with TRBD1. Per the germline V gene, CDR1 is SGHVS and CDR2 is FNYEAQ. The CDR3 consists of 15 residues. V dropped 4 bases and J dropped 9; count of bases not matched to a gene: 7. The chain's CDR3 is CASSSSRDRVSPLHF. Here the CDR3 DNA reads TGTGCCAGCAGCTCTAGCCGGGACAGGGTTTCACCCCTCCACTTT.

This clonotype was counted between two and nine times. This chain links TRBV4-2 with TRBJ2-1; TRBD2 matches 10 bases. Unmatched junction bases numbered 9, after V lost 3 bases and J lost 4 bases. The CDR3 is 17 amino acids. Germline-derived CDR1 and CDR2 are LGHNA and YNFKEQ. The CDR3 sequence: CASSQGSGTSVYNEQFF. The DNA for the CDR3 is TGTGCCAGCAGCCAGGGGAGCGGGACTAGCGTATACAATGAGCAGTTCTTC.

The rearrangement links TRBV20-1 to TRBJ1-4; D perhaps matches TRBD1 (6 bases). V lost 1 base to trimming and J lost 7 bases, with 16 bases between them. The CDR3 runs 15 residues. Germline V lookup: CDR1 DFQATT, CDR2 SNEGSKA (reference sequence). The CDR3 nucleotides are TGCAGTGCTAGAGCTGAGGGACACGGCTTTGAAAAACTGTTTTTT. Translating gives CSARAEGHGFEKLFF.

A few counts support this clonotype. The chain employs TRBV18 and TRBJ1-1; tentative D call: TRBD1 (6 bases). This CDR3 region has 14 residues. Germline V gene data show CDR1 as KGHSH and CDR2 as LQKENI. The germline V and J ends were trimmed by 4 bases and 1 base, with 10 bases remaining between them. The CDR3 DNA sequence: TGTGCCAGCTCACTAACAGGGTCGAACACTGAAGCTTTCTTT. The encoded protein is CASSLTGSNTEAFF.

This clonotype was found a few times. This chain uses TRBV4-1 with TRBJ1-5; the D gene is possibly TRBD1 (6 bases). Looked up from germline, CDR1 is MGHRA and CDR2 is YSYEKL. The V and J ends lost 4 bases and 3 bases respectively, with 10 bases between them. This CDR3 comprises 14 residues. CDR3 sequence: CASSPRDTNQPQHF. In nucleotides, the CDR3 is TGCGCCAGCAGCCCCCGGGACACCAATCAGCCCCAGCATTTT.

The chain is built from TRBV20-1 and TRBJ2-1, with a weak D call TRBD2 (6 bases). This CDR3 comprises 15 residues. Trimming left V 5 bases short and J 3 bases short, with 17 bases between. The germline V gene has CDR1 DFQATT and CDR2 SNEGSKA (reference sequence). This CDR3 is CSADYGGFNYNEQFF. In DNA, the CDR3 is TGCAGTGCTGATTATGGGGGGTTCAACTACAATGAGCAGTTCTTC.

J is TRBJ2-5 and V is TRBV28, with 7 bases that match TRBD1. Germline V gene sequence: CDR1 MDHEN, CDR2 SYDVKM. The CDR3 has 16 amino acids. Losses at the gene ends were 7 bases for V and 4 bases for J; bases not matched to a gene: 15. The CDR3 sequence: CASTQTGNGLVETQYF. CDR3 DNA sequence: TGTGCCAGCACCCAGACAGGGAATGGGCTTGTAGAGACCCAGTACTTC.

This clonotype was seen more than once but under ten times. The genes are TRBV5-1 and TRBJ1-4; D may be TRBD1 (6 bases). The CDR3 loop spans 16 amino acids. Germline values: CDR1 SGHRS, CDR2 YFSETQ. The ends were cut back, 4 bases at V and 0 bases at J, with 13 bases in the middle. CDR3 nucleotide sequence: TGCGCCAGCAGCCCTGGACAGCTAGCAACTAATGAAAAACTGTTTTTT. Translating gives CASSPGQLATNEKLFF. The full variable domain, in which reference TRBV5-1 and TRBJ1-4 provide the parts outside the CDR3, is KAGVTQTPRYLIKTRGQQVTLSCSPISGHRSVSWYQQTPGQGLQFLFEYFSETQRNKGNFPGRFSGRQFSNSRSEMNVSTLELGDSALYLCASSPGQLATNEKLFFGSGTQLSVL.

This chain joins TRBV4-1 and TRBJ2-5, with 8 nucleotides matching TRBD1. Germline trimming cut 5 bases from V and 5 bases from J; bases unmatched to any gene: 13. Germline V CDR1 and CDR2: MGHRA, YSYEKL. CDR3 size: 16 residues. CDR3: CASSSLDRDDWETQYF. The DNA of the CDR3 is TGCGCCAGCAGCTCACTGGACAGGGACGATTGGGAGACCCAGTACTTC.

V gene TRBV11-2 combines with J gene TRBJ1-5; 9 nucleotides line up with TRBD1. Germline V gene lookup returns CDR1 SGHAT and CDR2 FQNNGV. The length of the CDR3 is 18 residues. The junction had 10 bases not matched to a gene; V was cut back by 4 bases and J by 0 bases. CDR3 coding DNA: TGTGCCAGCAGCTCGACGGGACAGGGTACTTATAGCAATCAGCCCCAGCATTTT. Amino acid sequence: CASSSTGQGTYSNQPQHF.